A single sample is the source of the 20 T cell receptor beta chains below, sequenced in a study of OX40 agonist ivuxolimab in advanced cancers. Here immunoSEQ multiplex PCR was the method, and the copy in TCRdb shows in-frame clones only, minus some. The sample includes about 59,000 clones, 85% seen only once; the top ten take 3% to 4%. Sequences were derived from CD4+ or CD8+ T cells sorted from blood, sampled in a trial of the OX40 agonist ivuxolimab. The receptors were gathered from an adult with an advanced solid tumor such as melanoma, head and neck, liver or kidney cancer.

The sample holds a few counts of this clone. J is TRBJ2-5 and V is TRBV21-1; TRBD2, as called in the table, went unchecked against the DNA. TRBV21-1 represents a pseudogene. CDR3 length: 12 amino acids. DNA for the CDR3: TGTGCCAGCAGCACCTTAGAGAAGACCCAGTACTTC. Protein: CASSTLEKTQYF.

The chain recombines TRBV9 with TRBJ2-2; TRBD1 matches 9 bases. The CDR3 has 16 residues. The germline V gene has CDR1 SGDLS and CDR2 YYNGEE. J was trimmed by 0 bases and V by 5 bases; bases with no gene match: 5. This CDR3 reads CASRGGTGSNTGELFF. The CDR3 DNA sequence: TGTGCCAGCAGGGGCGGGACAGGGTCGAACACCGGGGAGCTGTTTTTT.

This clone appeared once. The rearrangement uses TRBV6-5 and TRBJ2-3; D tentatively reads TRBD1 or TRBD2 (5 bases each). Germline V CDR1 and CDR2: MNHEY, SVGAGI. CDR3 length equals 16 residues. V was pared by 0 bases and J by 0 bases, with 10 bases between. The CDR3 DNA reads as TGTGCCAGCAGTTACTCGAGGGGAGTTAGCACAGATACGCAGTATTTT. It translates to CASSYSRGVSTDTQYF.

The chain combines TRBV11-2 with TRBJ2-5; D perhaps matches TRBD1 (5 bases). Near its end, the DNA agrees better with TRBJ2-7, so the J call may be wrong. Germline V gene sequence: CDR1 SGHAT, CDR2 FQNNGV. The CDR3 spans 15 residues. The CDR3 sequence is CASSLGLRVSYEQYF. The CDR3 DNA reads TGTGCCAGCAGCTTAGGACTCAGGGTGTCCTACGAGCAGTACTTC.

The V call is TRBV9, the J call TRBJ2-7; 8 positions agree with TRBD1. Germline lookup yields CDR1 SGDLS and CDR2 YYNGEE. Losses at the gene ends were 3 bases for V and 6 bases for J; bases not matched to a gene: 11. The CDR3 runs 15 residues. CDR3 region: CASSARDRTGSEQYF. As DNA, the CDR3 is TGTGCCAGCAGCGCCCGGGACAGGACGGGGTCCGAGCAGTACTTC.

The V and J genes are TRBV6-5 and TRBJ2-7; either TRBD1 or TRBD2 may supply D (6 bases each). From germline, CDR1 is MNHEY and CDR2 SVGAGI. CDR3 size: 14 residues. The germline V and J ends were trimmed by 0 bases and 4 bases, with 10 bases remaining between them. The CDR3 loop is CASSYSGGTYEQYF. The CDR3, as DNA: TGTGCCAGCAGTTACTCGGGGGGCACATACGAGCAGTACTTC.

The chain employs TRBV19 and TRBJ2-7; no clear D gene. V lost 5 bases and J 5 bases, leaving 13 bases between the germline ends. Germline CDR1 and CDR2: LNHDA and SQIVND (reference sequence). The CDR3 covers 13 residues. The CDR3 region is CASSVSRWDEQYF. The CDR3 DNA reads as TGTGCCAGTAGTGTCTCCCGGTGGGACGAGCAGTACTTC.

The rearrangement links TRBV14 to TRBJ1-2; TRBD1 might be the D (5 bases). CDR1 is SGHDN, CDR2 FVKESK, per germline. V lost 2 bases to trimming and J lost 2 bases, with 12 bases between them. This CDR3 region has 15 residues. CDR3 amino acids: CASSQRGRVNYGYTF. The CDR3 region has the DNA TGTGCCAGCAGCCAAAGGGGCAGGGTAAACTATGGCTACACCTTC.

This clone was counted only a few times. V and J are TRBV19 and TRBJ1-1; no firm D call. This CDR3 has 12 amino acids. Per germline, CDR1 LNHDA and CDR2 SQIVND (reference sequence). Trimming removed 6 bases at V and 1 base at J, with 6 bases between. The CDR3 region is CASSSRNTEAFF. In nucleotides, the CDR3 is TGTGCCAGTAGCTCCAGGAACACTGAAGCTTTCTTT.

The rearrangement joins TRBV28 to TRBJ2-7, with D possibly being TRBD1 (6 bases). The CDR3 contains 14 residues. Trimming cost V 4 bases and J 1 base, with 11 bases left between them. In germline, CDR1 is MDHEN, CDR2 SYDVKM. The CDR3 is CASSSGQISYEQYF. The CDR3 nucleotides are TGTGCCAGCAGTTCCGGACAGATTTCCTACGAGCAGTACTTC.

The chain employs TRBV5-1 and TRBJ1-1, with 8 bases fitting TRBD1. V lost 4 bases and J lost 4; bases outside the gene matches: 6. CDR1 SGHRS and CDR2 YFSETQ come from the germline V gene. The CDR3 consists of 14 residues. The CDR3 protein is CASSQTTGGTEAFF. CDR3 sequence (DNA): TGCGCCAGCAGCCAAACCACAGGGGGCACTGAAGCTTTCTTT.

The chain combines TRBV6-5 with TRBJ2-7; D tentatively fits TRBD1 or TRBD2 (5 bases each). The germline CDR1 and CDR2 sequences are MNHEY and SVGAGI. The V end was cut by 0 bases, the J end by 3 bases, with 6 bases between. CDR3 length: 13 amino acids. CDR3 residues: CASSYSGDYEQYF. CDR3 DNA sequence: TGTGCCAGCAGTTACTCGGGGGACTACGAGCAGTACTTC.

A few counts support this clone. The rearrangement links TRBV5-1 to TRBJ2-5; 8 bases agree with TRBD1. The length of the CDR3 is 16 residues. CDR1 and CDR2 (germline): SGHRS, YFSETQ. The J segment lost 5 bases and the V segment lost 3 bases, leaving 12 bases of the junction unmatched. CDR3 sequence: CASSSGTGALGETQYF. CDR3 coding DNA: TGCGCCAGCAGCTCCGGGACAGGAGCGCTGGGGGAGACCCAGTACTTC. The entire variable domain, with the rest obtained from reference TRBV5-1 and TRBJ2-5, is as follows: KAGVTQTPRYLIKTRGQQVTLSCSPISGHRSVSWYQQTPGQGLQFLFEYFSETQRNKGNFPGRFSGRQFSNSRSEMNVSTLELGDSALYLCASSSGTGALGETQYFGPGTRLLVL.

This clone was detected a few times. CDR3 DNA: TGTGCCAGCAGTTCGGCCCTGGGCAATTCACCCCTCCACTTT. Its translation is CASSSALGNSPLHF. The chain joins TRBV28 to TRBJ1-6; D uncertain. The CDR3 consists of 14 residues. V was clipped by 4 bases and J by 7 bases, with 11 bases between them. Germline CDR1 and CDR2: MDHEN and SYDVKM.

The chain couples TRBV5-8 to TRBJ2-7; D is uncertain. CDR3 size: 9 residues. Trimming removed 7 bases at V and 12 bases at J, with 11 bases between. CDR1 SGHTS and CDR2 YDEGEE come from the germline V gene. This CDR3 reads CASGYLLYF. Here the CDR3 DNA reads TGTGCCAGCGGCTATCTTCTGTACTTC.

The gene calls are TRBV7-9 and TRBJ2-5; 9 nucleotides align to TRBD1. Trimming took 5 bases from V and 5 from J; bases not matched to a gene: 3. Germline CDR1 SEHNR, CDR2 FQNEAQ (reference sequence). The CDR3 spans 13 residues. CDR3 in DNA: TGTGCCAGCAGCACCGGGACAGGGGAGACCCAGTACTTC. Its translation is CASSTGTGETQYF.

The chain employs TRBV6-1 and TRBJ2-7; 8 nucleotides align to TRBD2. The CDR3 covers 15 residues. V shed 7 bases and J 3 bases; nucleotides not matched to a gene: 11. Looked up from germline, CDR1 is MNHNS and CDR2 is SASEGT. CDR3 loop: CASTRSSGASYEQYF. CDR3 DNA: TGTGCCAGCACCAGAAGTAGCGGGGCTAGCTACGAGCAGTACTTC.

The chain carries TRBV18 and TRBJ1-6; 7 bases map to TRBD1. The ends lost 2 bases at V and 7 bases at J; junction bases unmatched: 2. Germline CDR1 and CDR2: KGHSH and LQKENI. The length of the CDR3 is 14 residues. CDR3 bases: TGTGCCAGCTCACCAGGGACAGCAAATTCACCCCTCCACTTT. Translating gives CASSPGTANSPLHF.

The CDR3 coding sequence is TGTGCCAGCAGCTCGACAGGGGATGAAAAACTGTTTTTT. Encoded protein: CASSSTGDEKLFF. This chain links TRBV5-4 with TRBJ1-4; 8 nucleotides match TRBD1. This CDR3 is built from 13 residues. V shed 3 bases, J shed 6 bases, and the junction held 1 base outside the gene matches. Germline V gene data show CDR1 as SGHNT and CDR2 as YYREEE (reference sequence). Combining the CDR3 with reference TRBV5-4 and TRBJ1-4 gives the whole variable domain ETGVTQSPTHLIKTRGQQVTLRCSSQSGHNTVSWYQQALGQGPQFIFQYYREEENGRGNFPPRFSGLQFPNYSSELNVNALELDDSALYLCASSSTGDEKLFFGSGTQLSVL.

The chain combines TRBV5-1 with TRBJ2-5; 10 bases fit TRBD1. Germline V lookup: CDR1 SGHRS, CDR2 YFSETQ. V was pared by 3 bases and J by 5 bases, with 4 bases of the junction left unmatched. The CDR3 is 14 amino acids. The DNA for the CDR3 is TGCGCCAGCAGCTCGACAGGGGGCGTTGAGACCCAGTACTTC. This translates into CASSSTGGVETQYF.